The 6 T cell receptor beta chains given below trace back to one sample, sequenced in a study of T cells in Graves' hyperthyroidism and ophthalmopathy. RNA transcripts were the template for amplifying TCR beta CDR3 regions. Using the HTBI primer set, a first-round RT-PCR was run on the TCR CDR3. TCRdb itself ran the multiplex PCR reads through MiXCR, one entry per CDR3 protein. The sample yields about 350,000 distinct CDR3 sequences, roughly an eighth seen once. Specimen: blood. These receptors originate from a middle-aged woman with Graves' ophthalmopathy.

This clonotype was found a few times. This chain joins TRBV5-1 and TRBJ2-1, with TRBD2 matching 12 bases. Germline CDR1 is SGHRS and CDR2 is YFSETQ. Unmatched junction bases numbered 11, after V lost 0 bases and J lost 10 bases. This CDR3 comprises 17 residues. CDR3 sequence: CASSLVALAGGSMEQFF. The CDR3 nucleotides are TGCGCCAGCAGCTTGGTCGCGCTAGCGGGGGGGAGCATGGAGCAGTTCTTC.

This clonotype came up a few times. The gene calls are TRBV5-4 and TRBJ2-5, with no clear D. CDR1 SGHNT and CDR2 YYREEE come from the germline V gene (reference sequence). The CDR3 covers 13 residues. V was trimmed by 2 bases and J by 0 bases, leaving 5 bases between them. CDR3 coding DNA: TGTGCCAGCAGCTTACCGTACCAAGAGACCCAGTACTTC. Amino acid sequence: CASSLPYQETQYF.

This clonotype was picked up many times. V usage is TRBV5-1 and J usage is TRBJ2-3; D call uncertain. CDR1 SGHRS and CDR2 YFSETQ come from the germline V gene. The V and J ends lost 2 bases and 2 bases respectively, with 12 bases between them. The CDR3 runs to 15 residues. The CDR3 reads CASSLLDGHTDTQYF. In DNA, the CDR3 is TGCGCCAGCAGCTTACTGGACGGGCACACAGATACGCAGTATTTT. Variable domain in full (rest from reference TRBV5-1 and TRBJ2-3): KAGVTQTPRYLIKTRGQQVTLSCSPISGHRSVSWYQQTPGQGLQFLFEYFSETQRNKGNFPGRFSGRQFSNSRSEMNVSTLELGDSALYLCASSLLDGHTDTQYFGPGTRLTVL.

Many counts were recorded for this clonotype. The chain is built from TRBV20-1 and TRBJ2-5; D is uncertain. The germline V gene encodes CDR1 DFQATT and CDR2 SNEGSKA (reference sequence). CDR3 length: 12 amino acids. V shed 0 bases and J shed 5 bases, with 7 bases lying between them. CDR3 protein: CSARDRLETQYF. In nucleotides, the CDR3 is TGCAGTGCTAGAGATCGTTTGGAGACCCAGTACTTC.

Many counts were recorded for this clonotype. This chain connects TRBV6-2 or TRBV6-3 to TRBJ2-7, with no clear D. Deletions cut 2 bases from V and 0 bases from J, with 2 bases between. CDR1 is MNHEY and CDR2 is SVGEGT in the germline V gene. The CDR3 is made up of 12 amino acids. DNA for the CDR3: TGTGCCAGCAGTTACGTCTCCTACGAGCAGTACTTC. Amino acids: CASSYVSYEQYF.

This clonotype showed up many times. The rearrangement joins TRBV29-1 to TRBJ1-1; D uncertain. The V gene lost 4 bases and the J gene lost 4 bases, with 16 bases spanning the gap. The germline gives CDR1 SQVTM, CDR2 ANQGSEA. The CDR3 sequence is 14 residues long. The CDR3 coding sequence is TGCAGCGTTGCCTCCTCTGTGGCGGGCACTGAAGCTTTCTTT. Its translation is CSVASSVAGTEAFF. Together with reference TRBV29-1 and TRBJ1-1, the CDR3 gives the full variable domain: SAVISQKPSRDICQRGTSLTIQCQVDSQVTMMFWYRQQPGQSLTLIATANQGSEATYESGFVIDKFPISRPNLTFSTLTVSNMSPEDSSIYLCSVASSVAGTEAFFGQGTRLTVV.